The 25 T cell receptor beta chains given below trace back to one sample, sequenced in a study of CD8 T cells in ankylosing spondylitis. TCRdb passed the 5' RACE reads through MiXCR, listing each CDR3 protein once. The top ten hold about a tenth of the sample, which has more than 300,000 distinct CDR3 sequences, roughly 11% seen once. Input material: blood, either unsorted or a sorted T cell fraction (not recorded which). The receptors here all came from a female donor with ankylosing spondylitis or in good health (not recorded which).

This clonotype came up a few times. The V call is TRBV28, the J call TRBJ2-5, with D perhaps matching TRBD1 (5 bases). CDR1 MDHEN and CDR2 SYDVKM come from the germline V gene. Trimming shortened V by 3 bases and J by 4 bases, and 9 bases separated the two germline ends. The CDR3 extends over 13 amino acids. DNA of the CDR3: TGTGCCAGCAGTTTCCAGGGCGGAGAGACCCAGTACTTC. Amino acid sequence: CASSFQGGETQYF.

V gene TRBV5-5 combines with J gene TRBJ1-5; 7 positions match TRBD1. The V gene end was trimmed by 4 bases and the J gene end by 4 bases; junction bases not matched to a gene: 8. The CDR3 is 15 amino acids. Germline CDR1 is SGHKS and CDR2 is YYEKEE (reference sequence). CDR3 residues: CASSTTGTDNQPQHF. Here the CDR3 DNA reads TGTGCCAGCAGCACTACCGGGACAGATAATCAGCCCCAGCATTTT. Filled out from reference TRBV5-5 and TRBJ1-5, the complete variable domain reads DAGVTQSPTHLIKTRGQQVTLRCSPISGHKSVSWYQQVLGQGPQFIFQYYEKEERGRGNFPDRFSARQFPNYSSELNVNALLLGDSALYLCASSTTGTDNQPQHFGDGTRLSIL.

This clonotype has a count of ten or more. The chain links TRBV20-1 to TRBJ2-3, with D possibly being TRBD1 or TRBD2 (5 bases each). Germline loops: CDR1 DFQATT, CDR2 SNEGSKA (reference sequence). This CDR3 has 17 amino acids. V was shortened by 4 bases and J by 3 bases, with 23 bases between the two germline ends. The DNA of the CDR3 is TGCAGTGCTAATACCCCATTACGGGGCTTTGGTACAGATACGCAGTATTTT. Its protein is CSANTPLRGFGTDTQYF.

This clonotype has a handful of counts. The gene calls are TRBV3-1 and TRBJ2-1; weak D call: TRBD2 (5 bases). The germline CDR1 and CDR2 sequences are LGHDT and YNNKEL (reference sequence). Trimming cost V 1 base and J 5 bases, with 27 bases left between them. The CDR3 has 20 residues. CDR3: CASSQGQLFSDWTLDNEQFF. The DNA for the CDR3 is TGTGCCAGCAGCCAAGGCCAACTTTTTTCGGACTGGACCTTAGACAATGAGCAGTTCTTC.

This clonotype was observed at least ten times. This chain connects TRBV29-1 to TRBJ2-5; D is ambiguous. The germline gives CDR1 SQVTM, CDR2 ANQGSEA. Trimming pared 4 bases from V and 3 bases from J, leaving 9 bases between. The CDR3 is 12 amino acids. The CDR3 reads CSVGLKEETQYF. CDR3 coding DNA: TGCAGCGTTGGTCTGAAGGAAGAGACCCAGTACTTC.

This clonotype was recorded many times. J is TRBJ2-4 and V is TRBV18; weak D call: TRBD1 (5 bases). The CDR3 extends over 15 amino acids. Germline assignment: CDR1 KGHSH and CDR2 LQKENI. V was clipped by 5 bases and J by 8 bases, with 19 bases between them. The CDR3 region is CASSSRQGVWDIQYF. The CDR3 nucleotides read TGTGCCAGCTCATCCCGGCAGGGCGTGTGGGACATTCAGTACTTC.

This clonotype was detected many times. This chain joins TRBV7-9 and TRBJ2-5; TRBD2 agrees at 7 bases. Germline CDR1 SEHNR, CDR2 FQNEAQ (reference sequence). The CDR3 loop spans 16 amino acids. V was pared by 1 base and J by 2 bases, with 7 bases of the junction left unmatched. The CDR3 reads CASSLESAGAQETQYF. The CDR3 DNA sequence: TGTGCCAGCAGCTTAGAATCGGCGGGAGCTCAAGAGACCCAGTACTTC.

This clonotype came up many times. J is TRBJ2-6 and V is TRBV29-1, with 7 bases matching TRBD1. The CDR3 is 18 amino acids. CDR1 is SQVTM, CDR2 ANQGSEA, per germline. Losses at the gene ends were 5 bases for V and 0 bases for J; bases not matched to a gene: 13. As DNA, the CDR3 is TGCAGCGTTCCGGAGGACAGGAGACAACACTCTGGGGCCAACGTCCTGACTTTC. Amino acid sequence: CSVPEDRRQHSGANVLTF.

In this sample, this clonotype turned up many times. V and J are TRBV5-1 and TRBJ2-2; the D gene could be TRBD1 or TRBD2 (6 bases each). The germline V gene encodes CDR1 SGHRS and CDR2 YFSETQ. This CDR3 has 18 amino acids. Trimming pared 1 base from V and 7 bases from J, leaving 23 bases between. The CDR3 here is CASSLPRLGGRDGGELFF. The CDR3 bases are TGCGCCAGCAGCTTGCCAAGATTAGGGGGGCGTGATGGCGGGGAGCTGTTTTTT. Together with reference TRBV5-1 and TRBJ2-2, the CDR3 gives the full variable domain: KAGVTQTPRYLIKTRGQQVTLSCSPISGHRSVSWYQQTPGQGLQFLFEYFSETQRNKGNFPGRFSGRQFSNSRSEMNVSTLELGDSALYLCASSLPRLGGRDGGELFFGEGSRLTVL.

At least ten counts were recorded for this clonotype. The rearrangement uses TRBV29-1 and TRBJ2-5, with unresolved D. This CDR3 has 11 amino acids. The V gene lost 5 bases and the J gene lost 5 bases, with 9 bases spanning the gap. Germline-derived CDR1 and CDR2 are SQVTM and ANQGSEA. CDR3 region: CSVNAGETQYF. CDR3 bases: TGCAGCGTTAATGCCGGGGAGACCCAGTACTTC.

This clonotype has ten or more counts. The chain recombines TRBV7-2 with TRBJ2-1; D ambiguous. The CDR3 totals 11 residues. Germline values: CDR1 SGHTA, CDR2 FQGNSA. Deletions cut 1 base from V and 9 bases from J, with 4 bases between. The CDR3 spells CASSLGGEQFF. The CDR3 DNA follows: TGTGCCAGCAGCTTAGGGGGTGAGCAGTTCTTC.

This clonotype came up many times. The V gene is TRBV10-3, the J gene TRBJ1-5; D is perhaps TRBD1 (5 bases). CDR1 and CDR2 from the germline V gene are ENHRY and SYGVKD. The CDR3 extends over 15 amino acids. V lost 2 bases and J 2 bases, leaving 10 bases between the germline ends. In DNA form, the CDR3 reads TGTGCCATCAGTGAGGTCGGGGGAGGCAATCAGCCCCAGCATTTT. Its translation is CAISEVGGGNQPQHF.

This rearrangement joins TRBV7-3 to TRBJ2-5; either TRBD1 or TRBD2 may supply D (5 bases each). V was clipped by 2 bases and J by 6 bases, with 10 bases between them. The CDR3 loop spans 13 amino acids. Germline CDR1 SGHTA, CDR2 FQGTGA. This chain's CDR3 is CASSLDPGQTQYF. CDR3 nucleotide sequence: TGTGCCAGCAGCTTAGACCCGGGGCAGACCCAGTACTTC.

This clonotype was detected a few times. The V and J genes are TRBV27 and TRBJ2-1, with 15 positions matching TRBD2. The CDR3 covers 17 residues. Germline-derived CDR1 and CDR2 are MNHEY and SMNVEV (reference sequence). V lost 3 bases to trimming and J lost 8 bases; unmatched junction nucleotides: 8. The CDR3 nucleotides read TGTGCCAGCAGTTTGATCTGGACTAGCGGGAGGGCCGATGAGCAGTTCTTC. Protein product: CASSLIWTSGRADEQFF.

In its sample, this clonotype was seen many times. This chain uses TRBV12-3 or TRBV12-4 with TRBJ1-1, with TRBD1 identical over 7 bases. The V and J ends lost 4 bases and 4 bases, in that order; junction bases with no gene match: 9. The CDR3 contains 15 residues. In DNA, the CDR3 is TGTGCCAGCAGTTCAACAGGGGTAGTCGGCACTGAAGCTTTCTTT. Encoded protein: CASSSTGVVGTEAFF.

This clonotype was counted ten times or more. The rearrangement joins TRBV29-1 to TRBJ2-2; D is possibly TRBD1 (5 bases). Germline V gene lookup returns CDR1 SQVTM and CDR2 ANQGSEA. Trimming took 4 bases from V and 7 from J, leaving 16 bases between them. The CDR3 runs to 14 residues. The CDR3 protein is CSVGSSGLYGELFF. The CDR3 DNA reads as TGCAGCGTTGGGAGCTCAGGGCTGTACGGGGAGCTGTTTTTT.

This clonotype has ten or more counts. CDR3: CASSVAGTYQETQYF. The CDR3 region has the DNA TGTGCCAGCAGCGTAGCGGGGACGTACCAAGAGACCCAGTACTTC. The chain joins TRBV9 to TRBJ2-5; D possibly uses TRBD1 or TRBD2 (5 bases each). Trimming removed 0 bases from V and 0 bases from J, with 9 bases in between. From germline, CDR1 is SGDLS and CDR2 YYNGEE. CDR3 length: 15 residues.

This chain uses TRBV19 with TRBJ2-1; TRBD2 might be the D (5 bases). The length of the CDR3 is 15 residues. Germline-derived CDR1 and CDR2 are LNHDA and SQIVND (reference sequence). Trimming cost V 8 bases and J 0 bases, with 14 bases left between them. This CDR3 reads CASGPEGFSYNEQFF. The CDR3 DNA sequence: TGTGCCAGTGGTCCCGAGGGCTTCTCCTACAATGAGCAGTTCTTC.

The rearrangement links TRBV20-1 to TRBJ2-3, with a possible D match to TRBD1 (5 bases). V was pared by 1 base and J by 0 bases, with 8 bases between. Germline CDR1 DFQATT, CDR2 SNEGSKA (reference sequence). The CDR3 totals 14 residues. CDR3 nucleotide sequence: TGCAGTGCTAGAGGGGGCTTTAGCACAGATACGCAGTATTTT. Translating it yields CSARGGFSTDTQYF.

This clonotype has a count of ten or more. This chain joins TRBV20-1 and TRBJ2-2; 11 bases match TRBD1. This CDR3 is built from 20 residues. The V gene's germline CDR1 is DFQATT and CDR2 SNEGSKA (reference sequence). Trimming took 6 bases from V and 5 from J; bases not matched to a gene: 23. CDR3 nucleotide sequence: TGCAGTGCAAGTTTAAACTTAGGACAGGGGGCAGGGAAAGGTACCGGGGAGCTGTTTTTT. Translated: CSASLNLGQGAGKGTGELFF.

The rearrangement uses TRBV20-1 and TRBJ2-2, with 12 bases that match TRBD2. This CDR3 has 18 residues. V lost 0 bases to trimming and J lost 4 bases; unmatched junction nucleotides: 9. Germline values: CDR1 DFQATT, CDR2 SNEGSKA (reference sequence). The CDR3 protein is CSARDPLGLAGLTGELFF. The CDR3 coding sequence is TGCAGTGCTAGAGATCCTCTCGGACTAGCGGGGCTCACCGGGGAGCTGTTTTTT.

This clonotype was seen many times. The J gene is TRBJ1-2, the V gene TRBV12-3 or TRBV12-4; D remains ambiguous. The CDR3 totals 14 residues. Trimming left V 1 base short and J 2 bases short, with 8 bases between. CDR3 DNA sequence: TGTGCCAGCAGTTTAGATGCCGGGAACTATGGCTACACCTTC. It is translated as CASSLDAGNYGYTF.

This chain connects TRBV19 to TRBJ1-4; D is unresolved. Germline CDR1 and CDR2: LNHDA and SQIVND (reference sequence). The CDR3 has 16 amino acids. Between the trimmed V and J ends, which lost 5 bases and 5 bases, there was a span of 18 bases. CDR3 amino acids: CASSPDVGKGNEKLFF. CDR3 in DNA: TGTGCCAGTAGTCCGGATGTGGGAAAAGGGAATGAAAAACTGTTTTTT.

This clonotype appeared many times. The V call is TRBV29-1, the J call TRBJ2-5; possible D gene TRBD2, 6 bases. There are 14 residues in the CDR3. Germline V gene sequence: CDR1 SQVTM, CDR2 ANQGSEA. V was trimmed by 6 bases and J by 3 bases, leaving 17 bases between them. DNA for the CDR3: TGCAGCGTCGCCCTTGGAGGGAAAAAAGAGACCCAGTACTTC. Amino acids: CSVALGGKKETQYF.

The chain couples TRBV7-9 to TRBJ2-1; D is perhaps TRBD1 (6 bases). Per the germline V gene, CDR1 is SEHNR and CDR2 is FQNEAQ (reference sequence). CDR3 length: 15 amino acids. The V gene lost 4 bases and the J gene lost 1 base, with 11 bases spanning the gap. CDR3 nucleotide sequence: TGTGCCAGCAGCTGGACAGAAAAATCCTACAATGAGCAGTTCTTC. Amino acids: CASSWTEKSYNEQFF.